This TCR beta chain was sequenced for a study of T-cell memory formation after mild COVID-19. Notes on the study in general: Later expanders leaned CD4+, whereas day 15 to 85 contracting clones were balanced CD4/CD8. Researchers could not confirm that second-wave clones peaking on day 37 targeted SARS-CoV-2. Mainly CM and EM harbored the contracting CD4+ clones; mainly EMRA harbored the CD8+ ones.

This clonotype was counted between two and nine times. Its target is unknown. This CDR3 spans 12 amino acids. CDR1 is MGHRA, CDR2 YSYEKL, per germline. V dropped 9 bases and J dropped 8 bases, with 14 bases sitting between them. TCRdb processed the 5' RACE reads anew with MiXCR; each CDR3 protein has one entry. Among about 540,000 distinct CDR3 sequences listed, approximately 20% were seen once. The rearrangement uses TRBV4-1 and TRBJ2-1, with D perhaps matching TRBD1 or TRBD2 (5 bases each). The sample consisted of PBMCs or a T cell subset sorted from them (not recorded which). The sequence came from an adult woman who had mild COVID-19 (a few samples of this study predate the infection). Cell type and time point are not known. In DNA form, the CDR3 reads TGCGCCAGTCGGGGCAGGGTGGATGAGCAGTTCTTC. It is translated as CASRGRVDEQFF.